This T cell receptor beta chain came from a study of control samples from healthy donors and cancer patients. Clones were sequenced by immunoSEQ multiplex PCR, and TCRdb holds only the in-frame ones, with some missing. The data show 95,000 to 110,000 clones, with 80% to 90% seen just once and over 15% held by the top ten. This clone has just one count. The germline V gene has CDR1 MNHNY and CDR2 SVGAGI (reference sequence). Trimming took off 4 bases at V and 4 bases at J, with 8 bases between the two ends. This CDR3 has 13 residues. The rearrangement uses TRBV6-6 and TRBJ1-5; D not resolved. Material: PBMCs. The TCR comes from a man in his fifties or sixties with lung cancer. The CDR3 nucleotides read TGTGCCAGCAGTTCGACGGTGAATCAGCCCCAGCATTTT. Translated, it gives CASSSTVNQPQHF.